These 6 T cell receptor beta chains were sequenced from one sample in a study. TCRdb ran MiXCR on the 5' RACE reads and lists one entry per CDR3 protein. The sample records about 41,000 distinct CDR3 sequences, just under 30% being singletons. Sequenced material: memory CD4+ T cells sorted from a lymph node. Subset reported: memory CD4+ T cells, CD4+CD45RO+CD25-. These receptors all stem from a female donor with breast cancer.

The genes are TRBV3-1 and TRBJ1-6; no clear D gene. Trimming pared 3 bases from V and 8 bases from J, leaving 8 bases between. The CDR3 contains 13 residues. Germline V gene sequence: CDR1 LGHDT, CDR2 YNNKEL (reference sequence). CDR3 loop: CASSHARDSPLHF. The CDR3 DNA reads TGTGCCAGCAGCCACGCACGGGATTCACCCCTCCACTTT.

This chain uses TRBV12-3 or TRBV12-4 with TRBJ1-1, with D possibly TRBD1 on 5 matching bases. V lost 6 bases and J 0 bases, leaving 11 bases between the germline ends. The CDR3 extends over 14 amino acids. The CDR3 spells CASSLGPMNTEAFF. The DNA for the CDR3 is TGTGCCAGCAGCTTGGGGCCCATGAACACTGAAGCTTTCTTT.

The gene calls are TRBV7-9 and TRBJ2-1; 9 bases line up with TRBD2. J lost 0 bases, V lost 8 bases, and 5 bases had no gene match. CDR3 length: 15 amino acids. The germline V gene has CDR1 SEHNR and CDR2 FQNEAQ (reference sequence). The CDR3, as DNA: TGTGCCAGCTCGCTAGCGGGATTCTCCTACAATGAGCAGTTCTTC. Translation gives CASSLAGFSYNEQFF.

This clonotype was counted a few times. The J gene is TRBJ2-1, the V gene TRBV3-1, with D unclear. There are 14 residues in the CDR3. Trimming pared 0 bases from V and 6 bases from J, leaving 9 bases between. CDR1 is LGHDT and CDR2 is YNNKEL in the germline V gene (reference sequence). This CDR3 reads CASSQERRANEQFF. CDR3 DNA: TGTGCCAGCAGCCAAGAACGACGTGCCAATGAGCAGTTCTTC.

This chain connects TRBV7-2 to TRBJ1-5, with a possible D match to TRBD1 (5 bases). V shed 5 bases and J shed 5 bases, with 13 bases lying between them. Germline CDR1 reads SGHTA; CDR2 reads FQGNSA. This CDR3 contains 14 residues. CDR3: CASSPAGRDQPQHF. The CDR3 nucleotides read TGTGCCAGCAGCCCCGCAGGGAGGGATCAGCCCCAGCATTTT.

The chain carries TRBV4-2 and TRBJ1-1; weak D call: TRBD1 (5 bases). With 0 bases removed from V and 4 bases from J, the gap between germline ends came to 12 bases. The germline V gene encodes CDR1 LGHNA and CDR2 YNFKEQ. CDR3 length equals 15 residues. CDR3: CASSQDMGRGTEAFF. The CDR3, as DNA: TGTGCCAGCAGCCAAGATATGGGGAGGGGCACTGAAGCTTTCTTT.